This T cell receptor (beta chain) was obtained from a study of shared clonotypes between healthy human individuals. Overall study results and limits: On the whole, naive subsets had larger estimated richness than memory subsets had.

Germline V gene lookup returns CDR1 LNHDA and CDR2 SQIVND (reference sequence). This CDR3 has 19 residues. V lost 3 bases and J 0 bases, leaving 24 bases between the germline ends. Remarks on this clone: The antigen is not known.

Terminally differentiated effector memory CD45RA+ cells were excluded from the naive CD8 cells, which were CD45RO-negative and positively selected for CCR7. Produced via immunoSEQ multiplex PCR; TCRdb's table is partial and in-frame only. There are under 1 million clones in the sample; about 92% occur only once, and 24% lies in the top ten. The source is a young man in good health. This sequence joins TRBV19 and TRBJ2-7; D not certain. Specimen: naive CD8+ T cells sorted from blood. The CDR3 DNA follows: TGTGCCAGTAGTATTCACATGTGGCAGGTGCCGAGTCTCTCCTACGAGCAGTACTTC. Translating gives CASSIHMWQVPSLSYEQYF.